This entry features one T cell receptor beta chain sequence. Its antigen is currently unknown. The sample comes from a study of blood T cells in healthy people across ages. The study, taken as a whole, reports: CMV status of donors was not determined, possibly confounding expanded clonotype changes.

Together with a sample-barcoded 5' primer, a J-beta primer mix was included in a second PCR lasting 7 to 11 cycles. TCRdb itself ran the 5' RACE reads through MiXCR, one entry per CDR3 protein. The table lists about 1.4 million distinct CDR3 sequences, 55% to 75% of them singletons. This receptor was obtained from a man younger than 35 in good health. Material for sequencing was blood.

For the CDR3, the DNA is TGTGCCAGCAGTTACTCTGGGGATGAGCAGTTCTTC. Translated, it gives CASSYSGDEQFF. The rearrangement links TRBV6-5 to TRBJ2-1, with D uncertain. The V gene lost 0 bases and the J gene lost 8 bases, with 5 bases spanning the gap. The CDR3 is 12 residues long. CDR1 and CDR2 from the germline V gene are MNHEY and SVGAGI.